The 24 T cell receptor beta chains below come from one sample, sequenced in a study of blood T cell repertoires in COVID-19. Sequencing was performed with immunoSEQ multiplex PCR; in TCRdb, only in-frame clones are kept and a portion is missing. The sample includes 120,000 or so clones, about two thirds seen only once; the top ten take around 0.9%. The specimen sequenced was peripheral blood. Every receptor here comes from a human donor with acute or convalescent COVID-19. The donor label of this sample is uncertain.

This chain connects TRBV12-3 or TRBV12-4 to TRBJ2-7, with D unresolved. The V and J ends lost 0 bases and 3 bases respectively, with 6 bases between them. The CDR3 has 13 residues. CDR3 loop: CASSLAADYEQYV. The CDR3 nucleotides are TGTGCCAGCAGTTTAGCGGCAGACTACGAGCAGTACGTC.

The V and J genes are TRBV2 and TRBJ1-1; a weak D match, TRBD1 (6 bases). This CDR3 region has 15 residues. Germline lookup yields CDR1 SNHLY and CDR2 FYNNEI. The V gene lost 4 bases and the J gene lost 5 bases, with 17 bases spanning the gap. Written as DNA, the CDR3 is TGTGCCAGCAGTGGGGGGCTGGCAAGTGGGACTGAAGCTTTCTTT. It translates to CASSGGLASGTEAFF. The full variable domain, with the rest looked up from reference TRBV2 and TRBJ1-1, is EPEVTQTPSHQVTQMGQEVILRCVPISNHLYFYWYRQILGQKVEFLVSFYNNEISEKSEIFDDQFSVERPDGSNFTLKIRSTKLEDSAMYFCASSGGLASGTEAFFGQGTRLTVV.

This clone has at least ten counts. The J gene is TRBJ2-3, the V gene TRBV3-1 (or the pseudogene TRBV3-2); D may be TRBD1 (5 bases). Germline V CDR1 and CDR2: LGHDT, YNNKEL (reference sequence). The ends were cut back, 4 bases at V and 0 bases at J, with 14 bases in the middle. The CDR3 has 16 amino acids. DNA of the CDR3: TGTGCCAGCAGCCCTTACACAGGTGGGAGCACAGATACGCAGTATTTT. Encoded protein: CASSPYTGGSTDTQYF.

The gene calls are TRBV6-5 and TRBJ2-5; D uncertain. The V gene lost 6 bases and the J gene lost 4 bases, with 6 bases spanning the gap. CDR1 MNHEY and CDR2 SVGAGI come from the germline V gene. The CDR3 is 11 residues long. The CDR3 coding sequence is TGTGCCAGCAGGTACCTAGAGACCCAGTACTTC. Its translation is CASRYLETQYF.

This chain links TRBV5-6 with TRBJ1-1; a possible D gene is TRBD1 (5 bases). V lost 1 base, J lost 1 base, and 8 bases lay in between. Germline lookup yields CDR1 SGHDT and CDR2 YYEEEE. The CDR3 is 14 amino acids. The CDR3 region has the DNA TGTGCCAGCAGCTTGTTTGACAGGAACACTGAAGCTTTCTTT. The encoded protein is CASSLFDRNTEAFF.

The chain joins TRBV7-2 to TRBJ1-1; TRBD1 is a possible D gene (5 bases). Looked up from germline, CDR1 is SGHTA and CDR2 is FQGNSA. V lost 2 bases, J lost 5 bases, and 12 bases lay in between. The CDR3 contains 14 residues. The DNA for the CDR3 is TGTGCCAGCAGCTTAAGGGGCGCGAGGACTGAAGCTTTCTTT. This encodes CASSLRGARTEAFF.

This clone appeared a few times. The J gene is TRBJ2-3, the V gene TRBV28; no reliable D call. The V and J ends lost 4 bases and 0 bases respectively, with 8 bases between them. Germline values: CDR1 MDHEN, CDR2 SYDVKM. CDR3 length equals 14 residues. The CDR3 reads CASSSTRSTDTQYF. The CDR3 DNA follows: TGTGCCAGCAGTTCTACGAGGAGCACAGATACGCAGTATTTT.

The chain has TRBV18 and TRBJ2-3; 8 bases fit TRBD2. Germline V gene sequence: CDR1 KGHSH, CDR2 LQKENI. V was pared by 1 base and J by 2 bases, with 5 bases of the junction left unmatched. The CDR3 consists of 16 residues. CDR3 loop: CASSPLPGGPTDTQYF. The CDR3 bases are TGTGCCAGCTCACCACTACCGGGGGGGCCCACAGATACGCAGTATTTT.

Regarding this clone: Other DNA sequences in the sample encode the same CDR3. The CDR3, as DNA: TGTGCCAGCAGCCCGAGGGCCAGGGGCGAAGCTTTCTTT. Encoded protein: CASSPRARGEAFF. This chain connects TRBV28 to TRBJ1-1, with a weak D call TRBD1 (6 bases). This CDR3 spans 13 amino acids. Between the trimmed V and J ends, which lost 6 bases and 8 bases, there was a span of 16 bases. Germline loops: CDR1 MDHEN, CDR2 SYDVKM.

This rearrangement joins TRBV11-3 to TRBJ2-3; 7 nucleotides align to TRBD1. The V gene end was trimmed by 5 bases and the J gene end by 0 bases; junction bases not matched to a gene: 5. The CDR3 is 15 residues long. Germline V gene lookup returns CDR1 SGHNT and CDR2 YENEEA. DNA of the CDR3: TGTGCCAGCAGCCGGGACAGTGCTAGCACAGATACGCAGTATTTT. It encodes CASSRDSASTDTQYF.

This clone has a single count. This chain links TRBV2 with TRBJ2-1; D gene uncertain. From germline, CDR1 is SNHLY and CDR2 FYNNEI. The V end was cut by 1 base, the J end by 4 bases, with 5 bases between. CDR3 length equals 13 residues. CDR3 coding DNA: TGTGCCAGCAGTGAAGGGCCTTACAATGAGCAGTTCTTC. It specifies CASSEGPYNEQFF. Complete variable domain (other parts from reference TRBV2 and TRBJ2-1): EPEVTQTPSHQVTQMGQEVILRCVPISNHLYFYWYRQILGQKVEFLVSFYNNEISEKSEIFDDQFSVERPDGSNFTLKIRSTKLEDSAMYFCASSEGPYNEQFFGPGTRLTVL.

The V gene is TRBV5-8, the J gene TRBJ2-2, with TRBD1 matching 8 bases. This CDR3 is 15 amino acids long. The germline V gene has CDR1 SGHTS and CDR2 YDEGEE. V lost 4 bases, J lost 5 bases, and 7 bases stayed unmatched. This CDR3 is CASSPGTGGTGELFF. CDR3 nucleotides: TGTGCCAGCAGCCCAGGGACAGGCGGGACCGGGGAGCTGTTTTTT.

The chain couples TRBV20-1 to TRBJ2-3; the D gene is possibly TRBD2 (7 bases). This CDR3 contains 14 residues. V dropped 3 bases and J dropped 5 bases, with 15 bases sitting between them. Germline V lookup: CDR1 DFQATT, CDR2 SNEGSKA (reference sequence). The CDR3 is CSASFRGAGDTQYF. As DNA, the CDR3 is TGCAGTGCTAGTTTCCGGGGGGCAGGAGATACGCAGTATTTT.

V usage is TRBV18 and J usage is TRBJ2-6; tentatively, D is TRBD1 (6 bases). Trimming removed 5 bases from V and 2 bases from J, with 25 bases in between. CDR1 and CDR2 from the germline V gene are KGHSH and LQKENI. CDR3 length equals 20 residues. In DNA form, the CDR3 reads TGTGCCAGCTCATCACGTAGGCCGGGACAAGGACCGACTGGGGCCAACGTCCTGACTTTC. It is translated as CASSSRRPGQGPTGANVLTF.

The V gene is TRBV27, the J gene TRBJ2-7; TRBD1 matches 8 bases. J lost 7 bases, V lost 6 bases, and 17 bases had no gene match. Germline V lookup: CDR1 MNHEY, CDR2 SMNVEV (reference sequence). This CDR3 comprises 16 residues. The CDR3 DNA is TGTGCCAGCAGCGGCGAGGGGACAGGCAAGTTGTGGGAGCAGTACGTC. Translating it yields CASSGEGTGKLWEQYV.

The chain joins TRBV24-1 to TRBJ2-3, with TRBD2 identical over 10 bases. The germline V gene encodes CDR1 KGHDR and CDR2 SFDVKD. Unmatched junction bases numbered 10, after V lost 5 bases and J lost 3 bases. The CDR3 spans 17 residues. In DNA form, the CDR3 reads TGTGCCACCAGTGTGGGTAGCGGGGGGCTCCTTACAGATACGCAGTATTTT. Residues: CATSVGSGGLLTDTQYF.

The J gene is TRBJ2-1, the V gene TRBV5-4, with a possible D match to TRBD2 (6 bases). The germline CDR1 and CDR2 sequences are SGHNT and YYREEE (reference sequence). Trimming left V 5 bases short and J 1 base short, with 16 bases between. The CDR3 length is 16 residues. The DNA for the CDR3 is TGTGCCAGCAGTAAAAGTCCGGGACTGTCCTACAATGAGCAGTTCTTC. Protein product: CASSKSPGLSYNEQFF. Combining the CDR3 with reference TRBV5-4 and TRBJ2-1 gives the whole variable domain ETGVTQSPTHLIKTRGQQVTLRCSSQSGHNTVSWYQQALGQGPQFIFQYYREEENGRGNFPPRFSGLQFPNYSSELNVNALELDDSALYLCASSKSPGLSYNEQFFGPGTRLTVL.

Concerning this clone itself: Other nucleotide sequences from this sample produce the same CDR3. The gene calls are TRBV5-1 and TRBJ1-2; D unclear. Trimming took off 0 bases at V and 8 bases at J, with 11 bases between the two ends. The germline gives CDR1 SGHRS, CDR2 YFSETQ. The CDR3 totals 13 residues. CDR3 in amino acids: CASSLVEAGGYTF. CDR3 nucleotide sequence: TGCGCCAGCAGCTTGGTAGAGGCGGGCGGCTACACCTTC.

In this sample, this clone turned up once. The V call is TRBV2, the J call TRBJ2-1; 8 nucleotides match TRBD1. Germline-derived CDR1 and CDR2 are SNHLY and FYNNEI. The V and J ends lost 3 bases and 7 bases, in that order; junction bases with no gene match: 8. The CDR3 is 15 residues long. The chain's CDR3 is CASSDIRTGKNEQFF. The CDR3, as DNA: TGTGCCAGCAGTGATATAAGGACAGGGAAAAATGAGCAGTTCTTC.

The chain is built from TRBV12-5 and TRBJ2-7; TRBD2 aligns across 12 bases. Germline V gene data show CDR1 as LGHNT and CDR2 as FRNRAP. This CDR3 region has 16 residues. V dropped 4 bases and J dropped 7; count of bases not matched to a gene: 11. The CDR3 here is CASGSPRTSGVEEQYF. The CDR3 bases are TGTGCTAGTGGTTCGCCCCGGACTAGCGGGGTGGAGGAGCAGTACTTC.

This clone was seen more than once but under ten times. The gene calls are TRBV4-1 and TRBJ2-2; 11 positions match TRBD2. Per the germline V gene, CDR1 is MGHRA and CDR2 is YSYEKL. V lost 3 bases to trimming and J lost 0 bases; unmatched junction nucleotides: 6. This CDR3 is built from 18 residues. DNA for the CDR3: TGCGCCAGCAGCCACCTACTAGCGGGGGCTGCGAACACCGGGGAGCTGTTTTTT. As protein: CASSHLLAGAANTGELFF.

This clone occurred once. The chain joins TRBV7-9 to TRBJ2-1; the D gene is possibly TRBD2 (7 bases). Deletions cut 1 base from V and 2 bases from J, with 12 bases between. The CDR3 runs to 16 residues. CDR1 and CDR2 from the germline V gene are SEHNR and FQNEAQ (reference sequence). As DNA, the CDR3 is TGTGCCAGCAGCTTAGGCGGGCGGGGGCCCTACAATGAGCAGTTCTTC. It translates to CASSLGGRGPYNEQFF.

This chain joins TRBV2 and TRBJ2-7, with a tentative D call TRBD1 (7 bases). Trimming took 6 bases from V and 6 from J, leaving 12 bases between them. CDR3 size: 12 residues. The germline gives CDR1 SNHLY, CDR2 FYNNEI. CDR3 sequence: CASSGQGGEQYV. The CDR3 DNA reads TGTGCCAGCAGCGGCCAGGGGGGCGAGCAGTACGTC.

The rearrangement links TRBV13 to TRBJ2-7, with D unclear. Germline V lookup: CDR1 PRHDT, CDR2 FYEKMQ (reference sequence). This CDR3 region has 11 residues. V lost 3 bases, J lost 2 bases, and 2 bases lay in between. The DNA of the CDR3 is TGTGCCAGCAGCTTCACCTACGAGCAGTACTTC. It translates to CASSFTYEQYF.